The clone carrying this T cell receptor (beta chain) was recorded only once. Its antigen remains unidentified. This record comes from a study of T cell responses to AZD1222 COVID-19 vaccine. Assay used: immunoSEQ multiplex PCR; TCRdb lists only in-frame clones, some missing. The sample includes around 58,000 clones, roughly 90% of them seen just once. Points from the study as a whole: Regions left unmutated in variants are reportedly the target of nearly half of spike-specific TCRs.

The clonotype originates from an adult who received the AZD1222 COVID-19 vaccine. Sequenced here: peripheral blood, sampled 28 days after the second AZD1222 dose.

The CDR3 region is CASSYRRSSGNTIYF. CDR3 in DNA: TGTGCCAGCAGTTACAGACGGAGCTCTGGAAACACCATATATTTT. V usage is TRBV6-5 and J usage is TRBJ1-3; no clear D gene. Trimming left V 2 bases short and J 0 bases short, with 8 bases between. CDR1 MNHEY and CDR2 SVGAGI come from the germline V gene. The CDR3 has 15 residues.